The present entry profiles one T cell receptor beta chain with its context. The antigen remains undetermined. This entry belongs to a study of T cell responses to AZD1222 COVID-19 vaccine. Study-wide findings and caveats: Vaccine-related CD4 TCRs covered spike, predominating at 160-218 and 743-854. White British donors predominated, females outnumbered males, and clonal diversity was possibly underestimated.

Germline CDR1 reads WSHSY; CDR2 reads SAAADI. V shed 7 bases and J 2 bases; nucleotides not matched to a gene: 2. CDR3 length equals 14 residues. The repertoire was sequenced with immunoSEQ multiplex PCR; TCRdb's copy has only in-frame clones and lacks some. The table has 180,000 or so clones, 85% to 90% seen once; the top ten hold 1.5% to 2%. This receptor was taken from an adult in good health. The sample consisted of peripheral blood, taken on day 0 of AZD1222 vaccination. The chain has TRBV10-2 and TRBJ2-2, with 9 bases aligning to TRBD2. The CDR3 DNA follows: TGCGCCAGCATGACTAGCGGCAACACCGGGGAGCTGTTTTTT. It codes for CASMTSGNTGELFF.